Below, 32 T cell receptor beta chains from the same sample are listed, as sequenced in a study of CD8 T cells in Susac syndrome. A quantity of roughly 0.5 to 1 ug RNA underwent reverse transcription using random hexamers. TCRdb recomputed calls from the immunoSEQ multiplex PCR reads with MiXCR, one row per CDR3 protein. This table holds roughly 190,000 distinct CDR3 sequences, 90% to 95% found once. The sample consisted of CD4+ T cells from PBMCs. The source of these receptors is a human donor with Susac syndrome.

V gene TRBV29-1 combines with J gene TRBJ2-2; D is undetermined. The CDR3 length is 15 residues. Trimming left V 4 bases short and J 5 bases short, with 17 bases between. Germline CDR1 reads SQVTM; CDR2 reads ANQGSEA. CDR3 sequence reads: CSVVDIGKGTGELFF. CDR3 nucleotide sequence: TGCAGCGTTGTAGACATAGGGAAAGGGACCGGGGAGCTGTTTTTT.

The chain has TRBV18 and TRBJ1-4, with D possibly matching TRBD1 (5 bases). V lost 6 bases, J lost 4 bases, and 15 bases lay in between. CDR1 and CDR2 from the germline V gene are KGHSH and LQKENI. This CDR3 is built from 15 residues. CDR3 bases: TGTGCCAGCTCGGCCCAGGGAGCACGTAATGAAAAACTGTTTTTT. This gives the protein CASSAQGARNEKLFF.

This clonotype was counted once. The chain uses TRBV7-3 and TRBJ2-5, with a weak D call TRBD2 (7 bases). With 5 bases removed from V and 5 bases from J, the gap between germline ends came to 21 bases. From germline, CDR1 is SGHTA and CDR2 FQGTGA. The CDR3 is made up of 16 amino acids. CDR3 region: CASSLGGGGLGETQYF. CDR3 DNA: TGTGCCAGCAGCCTAGGGGGGGGTGGTCTGGGGGAGACCCAGTACTTC. Full variable domain (missing parts from reference TRBV7-3 and TRBJ2-5): GAGVSQTPSNKVTEKGKYVELRCDPISGHTALYWYRQSLGQGPEFLIYFQGTGAADDSGLPNDRFFAVRPEGSVSTLKIQRTERGDSAVYLCASSLGGGGLGETQYFGPGTRLLVL.

The chain recombines TRBV10-3 with TRBJ2-3, with TRBD2 identical over 8 bases. V shed 10 bases, J shed 4 bases, and the junction held 10 bases outside the gene matches. Germline CDR1 reads ENHRY; CDR2 reads SYGVKD. This CDR3 has 14 residues. The DNA for the CDR3 is TGTGCCACGAATAGCGGGATGGGCGCAGATACGCAGTATTTT. Protein: CATNSGMGADTQYF.

The rearrangement joins TRBV27 to TRBJ1-5, with 9 bases that match TRBD1. J gave up 1 base and V 6 bases, and 4 bases lay outside the gene matches. This CDR3 comprises 15 residues. CDR1 is MNHEY, CDR2 SMNVEV, per germline (reference sequence). CDR3 in DNA: TGTGCCAGCAGGAAACAGGGGGCGAGCAATCAGCCCCAGCATTTT. Encoded protein: CASRKQGASNQPQHF.

In its sample, this clonotype was seen once. This chain joins TRBV10-3 and TRBJ2-7, with 7 bases lining up with TRBD1. The CDR3 extends over 12 amino acids. Germline V gene data show CDR1 as ENHRY and CDR2 as SYGVKD. The trim removed 10 bases at V and 4 bases at J, leaving 7 bases unmatched. In DNA form, the CDR3 reads TGTGCCACCGGACAGGTCGAATACGAGCAGTACTTC. It is translated as CATGQVEYEQYF.

The chain recombines TRBV3-1 with TRBJ2-3; D gene unclear. V lost 2 bases and J 3 bases, leaving 15 bases between the germline ends. From germline, CDR1 is LGHDT and CDR2 YNNKEL (reference sequence). This CDR3 is built from 16 residues. The CDR3 nucleotides read TGTGCCAGCAGCCAAACCTTCGGTAGTAGGACAGATACGCAGTATTTT. Amino acids: CASSQTFGSRTDTQYF.

The chain couples TRBV7-8 to TRBJ1-4; 7 nucleotides agree with TRBD1. This CDR3 has 16 amino acids. Germline-derived CDR1 and CDR2 are SGHVS and FQNEAQ. The V segment lost 6 bases and the J segment 5 bases; nucleotides outside the gene matches: 12. In nucleotides, the CDR3 is TGTGCCAGCAGTCAGATACCCGGGACAGTGAATGAAAAACTGTTTTTT. This codes for CASSQIPGTVNEKLFF.

The chain employs TRBV28 and TRBJ1-1; 8 nucleotides agree with TRBD1. This CDR3 comprises 12 residues. Germline V gene sequence: CDR1 MDHEN, CDR2 SYDVKM. V lost 8 bases, J lost 5 bases, and 4 bases stayed unmatched. CDR3 DNA: TGTGCCAGCTTCAGGGGGCGTACTGAAGCTTTCTTT. It translates to CASFRGRTEAFF.

The rearrangement uses TRBV7-2 and TRBJ1-5; a possible D gene is TRBD1 (6 bases). V was clipped by 5 bases and J by 3 bases, with 20 bases between them. Germline V lookup: CDR1 SGHTA, CDR2 FQGNSA. This CDR3 has 17 residues. The CDR3 DNA sequence: TGTGCCAGCAGCCTAGTAGGGGCACAGGGCTCCAATCAGCCCCAGCATTTT. This gives the protein CASSLVGAQGSNQPQHF.

V gene TRBV20-1 combines with J gene TRBJ2-7; a weak D match, TRBD2 (5 bases). The V and J ends lost 0 bases and 3 bases respectively, with 15 bases between them. The CDR3 has 15 residues. Germline V CDR1 and CDR2: DFQATT, SNEGSKA (reference sequence). Here the CDR3 DNA reads TGCAGTGCTAGAGATCTCCTGGCGGGCTACTACGAGCAGTACTTC. Residues: CSARDLLAGYYEQYF.

V and J are TRBV15 and TRBJ1-6; D remains unclear. V was clipped by 3 bases and J by 8 bases, with 5 bases between them. The germline V gene encodes CDR1 LNHNV and CDR2 YYDKDF (reference sequence). The length of the CDR3 is 12 residues. CDR3 in DNA: TGTGCCACCAGCAGGGGTGATTCACCCCTCCACTTT. Translating gives CATSRGDSPLHF.

The chain couples TRBV12-3 or TRBV12-4 to TRBJ1-5, with 7 positions matching TRBD1. J lost 3 bases, V lost 6 bases, and 8 bases had no gene match. This CDR3 contains 15 residues. The CDR3 reads CASSSTGTDNQPQHF. The CDR3 coding sequence is TGTGCCAGCAGCTCGACCGGGACAGACAATCAGCCCCAGCATTTT.

This chain links TRBV2 with TRBJ1-2; D uncertain. This CDR3 is 14 amino acids long. Trimming removed 2 bases at V and 5 bases at J, with 12 bases between. CDR1 SNHLY and CDR2 FYNNEI come from the germline V gene. The CDR3 region has the DNA TGTGCCAGCAGTGAAACAGACCCGGGGTATGGCTACACCTTC. Protein sequence: CASSETDPGYGYTF.

The chain links TRBV10-3 to TRBJ2-3; tentative D call: TRBD2 (6 bases). CDR3 length: 15 residues. The V end lost 2 bases, the J end lost 1 base, and 10 bases lay between the germline ends. CDR1 is ENHRY and CDR2 is SYGVKD in the germline V gene. This CDR3 reads CAISETGDGTDTQYF. The CDR3 DNA reads TGTGCCATCAGTGAGACGGGGGATGGCACAGATACGCAGTATTTT.

CDR3 DNA: TGTGCCAGCAGTGAATATTGGGGGGATAATGAAAAACTGTTTTTT. Amino acids: CASSEYWGDNEKLFF. The chain recombines TRBV25-1 with TRBJ1-4, with a possible D match to TRBD1 (5 bases). V was clipped by 0 bases and J by 4 bases, with 9 bases between them. This CDR3 spans 15 amino acids. Per the germline V gene, CDR1 is MGHDK and CDR2 is SYGVNS.

This clonotype is a singleton in its sample. V is TRBV2 and J is TRBJ1-2, with D maybe TRBD1 (5 bases). The V and J ends lost 6 bases and 2 bases respectively, with 10 bases between them. Germline loops: CDR1 SNHLY, CDR2 FYNNEI. The CDR3 has 13 amino acids. Written as DNA, the CDR3 is TGTGCCAGCAGGCAGGGTGAAAACTATGGCTACACCTTC. It yields the protein CASRQGENYGYTF.

The gene calls are TRBV7-9 and TRBJ2-3, with D uncertain. V dropped 7 bases and J dropped 14 bases, with 7 bases sitting between them. The CDR3 totals 8 residues. Germline CDR1 and CDR2: SEHNR and FQNEAQ (reference sequence). The CDR3 nucleotides are TGTGCCAGCACACACGGGTATTTT. This gives the protein CASTHGYF.

The V and J genes are TRBV28 and TRBJ2-5; D possibly corresponds to TRBD2 (5 bases). This CDR3 comprises 13 residues. The germline V and J ends were trimmed by 6 bases and 3 bases, with 11 bases remaining between them. The germline V gene encodes CDR1 MDHEN and CDR2 SYDVKM. CDR3 coding DNA: TGTGCCAGCAGCCAACGGGGAAAAGAGACCCAGTACTTC. It is translated as CASSQRGKETQYF.

V is TRBV6-5 and J is TRBJ1-5, with D perhaps matching TRBD1 (5 bases). This CDR3 has 14 residues. The germline V gene has CDR1 MNHEY and CDR2 SVGAGI. V was trimmed by 5 bases and J by 4 bases, leaving 12 bases between them. CDR3 protein: CASSPGPLNQPQHF. CDR3 DNA: TGTGCCAGCAGTCCGGGACCGCTAAATCAGCCCCAGCATTTT.

V and J are TRBV18 and TRBJ1-5, with D perhaps TRBD1 (6 bases). Trimming removed 5 bases from V and 6 bases from J, with 17 bases in between. The CDR3 is 15 amino acids. Germline CDR1 KGHSH, CDR2 LQKENI. The CDR3 sequence is CASSSGPGAGQPQHF. CDR3 bases: TGTGCCAGCTCATCCGGCCCAGGGGCCGGTCAGCCCCAGCATTTT. The full variable domain, its missing parts supplied by reference TRBV18 and TRBJ1-5, is NAGVMQNPRHLVRRRGQEARLRCSPMKGHSHVYWYRQLPEEGLKFMVYLQKENIIDESGMPKERFSAEFPKEGPSILRIQQVVRGDSAAYFCASSSGPGAGQPQHFGDGTRLSIL.

The chain joins TRBV9 to TRBJ2-2, with TRBD2 identical over 14 bases. V was clipped by 4 bases and J by 3 bases; unmatched bases: 5. Germline loops: CDR1 SGDLS, CDR2 YYNGEE. The CDR3 extends over 17 amino acids. CDR3 DNA sequence: TGTGCCAGCAGCTCGCGACTAGCGGGGGGGTACACCGGGGAGCTGTTTTTT. Its translation: CASSSRLAGGYTGELFF.

The rearrangement uses TRBV5-1 and TRBJ2-1; 14 bases align to TRBD2. The CDR3 is 23 amino acids. The germline CDR1 and CDR2 sequences are SGHRS and YFSETQ. V dropped 3 bases and J dropped 0; count of bases not matched to a gene: 20. The CDR3 bases are TGCGCCAGCAGCTGGGACAGGCGATACGCACCGGGACTAGCGGGAGTCTCCTACAATGAGCAGTTCTTC. This encodes CASSWDRRYAPGLAGVSYNEQFF.

The rearrangement links TRBV2 to TRBJ1-5; no reliable D call. The CDR3 is made up of 14 amino acids. Germline loops: CDR1 SNHLY, CDR2 FYNNEI. Between the trimmed V and J ends, which lost 3 bases and 0 bases, there was a span of 6 bases. This CDR3 is CASSDRDSNQPQHF. DNA for the CDR3: TGTGCCAGCAGTGATCGAGATAGCAATCAGCCCCAGCATTTT.

The chain uses TRBV18 and TRBJ2-7; maybe TRBD1 (6 bases). This CDR3 region has 15 residues. Germline CDR1 reads KGHSH; CDR2 reads LQKENI. Trimming took off 0 bases at V and 0 bases at J, with 9 bases between the two ends. The CDR3: CASSPPRTDSYEQYF. The CDR3 nucleotides read TGTGCCAGCTCACCACCGAGGACAGACTCCTACGAGCAGTACTTC.

The chain is built from TRBV30 and TRBJ2-1; tentative D call: TRBD1 (6 bases). Germline V gene data show CDR1 as GTSNPN and CDR2 as SVGIG (reference sequence). This CDR3 comprises 12 residues. V was pared by 6 bases and J by 3 bases, with 9 bases between. The CDR3 DNA reads TGTGCCTGCGGACAGTTCTACAATGAGCAGTTCTTC. It is translated as CACGQFYNEQFF.

The rearrangement links TRBV30 to TRBJ1-5; D uncertain. V lost 0 bases and J 4 bases, leaving 10 bases between the germline ends. Per germline, CDR1 GTSNPN and CDR2 SVGIG (reference sequence). This CDR3 is built from 14 residues. DNA for the CDR3: TGTGCCTGGAGTGTATTGGTGACTAATCAGCCCCAGCATTTT. Its translation is CAWSVLVTNQPQHF.

This clonotype was recorded only once. The V call is TRBV23-1, the J call TRBJ2-1; TRBD2 matches 7 bases. TRBV23-1 is filed as an ORF, its function uncertain. After removal of 4 bases from V and 8 bases from J, the junction contained 5 bases not matched to a gene. This CDR3 contains 13 residues. CDR3 in DNA: TGCGCCAGCAGTCTACGACTAGCCCATGAGCAGTTCTTC. Translation: CASSLRLAHEQFF.

J is TRBJ2-7 and V is TRBV12-3 or TRBV12-4, with 8 bases matching TRBD1. Trimming cost V 4 bases and J 5 bases; bases outside gene matches: 10. The CDR3 covers 15 residues. The CDR3 sequence: CASSSPTGQAHEQYF. DNA of the CDR3: TGTGCCAGCAGTTCACCAACGGGACAGGCCCACGAGCAGTACTTC.

As DNA, the CDR3 is TGTGCCAGCAGCCGATCTGGGGGGGGAATCTCCTACGAGCAGTACTTC. It translates to CASSRSGGGISYEQYF. This chain links TRBV12-3 or TRBV12-4 with TRBJ2-7; 7 bases are shared with TRBD2. The ends lost 6 bases at V and 0 bases at J; junction bases unmatched: 11. The CDR3 consists of 16 residues.

The gene calls are TRBV19 and TRBJ1-5; weak D call: TRBD1 (6 bases). CDR3 length: 16 residues. Per germline, CDR1 LNHDA and CDR2 SQIVND (reference sequence). Trimming shortened V by 6 bases and J by 1 base, and 16 bases separated the two germline ends. The CDR3 sequence: CASSLGQDSSNQPQHF. In nucleotides, the CDR3 is TGTGCCAGTAGCCTGGGACAAGACTCGAGCAATCAGCCCCAGCATTTT.

The chain combines TRBV29-1 with TRBJ2-1, with TRBD1 matching over 9 bases. The ends lost 3 bases at V and 6 bases at J; junction bases unmatched: 6. There are 14 residues in the CDR3. CDR1 is SQVTM and CDR2 is ANQGSEA in the germline V gene. CDR3 bases: TGCAGCGTTGAGGGGACAGGGACCCCCAATGAGCAGTTCTTC. Translated: CSVEGTGTPNEQFF.